This T cell receptor (beta chain) was observed in a study of neoadjuvant anti-PD-1 for oral cavity cancer. TCRdb keeps only in-frame clones here, not all; method: immunoSEQ multiplex PCR. The sample consists of fewer than 10,000 clones, under 70% of them appearing once. Described time point: after neoadjuvant nivolumab, at surgical resection. These oral cavity squamous cell carcinomas were HPV-negative and locally advanced. V was clipped by 5 bases and J by 7 bases; unmatched bases: 15. CDR1 is SGHDN, CDR2 FVKESK, per germline. This CDR3 is 18 amino acids long. This specimen was PBMCs, taken after nivolumab (anti-PD-1) treatment. This TCR was recovered from a person aged 35-79 years with oral cavity squamous cell carcinoma. The chain couples TRBV14 to TRBJ1-6; TRBD1 matches 9 bases. The CDR3 DNA sequence: TGTGCCAGCAGCTGGGGACAGGGTGGACCTGGAAGGAATTCACCCCTCCACTTT. Translating gives CASSWGQGGPGRNSPLHF.